The TCR beta chain under discussion was sequenced for a study of CD8 T cell repertoires and HIV-1 epitope variants. Whole-study context: Each of Twenty-five Gag and Nef epitope peptides stimulated a separate culture. An approximately 10-day culture received IL-2, IL-7 and IL-15 on days 3 and 7.

As to this clone: The antigen remains unidentified.

Study-level points and caveats: This assay reports beta chains of antigen-expanded cells, not T cell function.

Sequencing was performed with immunoSEQ multiplex PCR; in TCRdb, only in-frame clones are kept and a portion is missing. The sample has some 100,000 clones, around 75% seen once. Per germline, CDR1 GTSNPN and CDR2 SVGIG (reference sequence). V was pared by 2 bases and J by 8 bases, with 18 bases between. The CDR3 consists of 14 residues. Specimen: uncultured baseline CD8+ T cells from peripheral blood mononuclear cells (PBMCs). The sequence was collected from a male donor with HIV. J is TRBJ1-1 and V is TRBV30; perhaps TRBD1 as D (6 bases). The CDR3 DNA follows: TGTGCCTGGAGTCCCCCAGGGGCAGGCCGAGAAGCTTTCTTT. Translation: CAWSPPGAGREAFF.